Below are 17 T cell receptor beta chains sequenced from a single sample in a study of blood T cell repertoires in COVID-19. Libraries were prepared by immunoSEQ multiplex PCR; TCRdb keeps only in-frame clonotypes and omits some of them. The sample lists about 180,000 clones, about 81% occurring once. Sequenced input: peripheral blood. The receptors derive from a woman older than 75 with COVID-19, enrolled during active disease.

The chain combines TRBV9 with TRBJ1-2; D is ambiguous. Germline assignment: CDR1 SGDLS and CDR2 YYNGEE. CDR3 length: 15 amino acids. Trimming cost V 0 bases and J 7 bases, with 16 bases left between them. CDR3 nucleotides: TGTGCCAGCAGCGTAGAGAGCGGCCGACTAATTGGCTACACCTTC. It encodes CASSVESGRLIGYTF.

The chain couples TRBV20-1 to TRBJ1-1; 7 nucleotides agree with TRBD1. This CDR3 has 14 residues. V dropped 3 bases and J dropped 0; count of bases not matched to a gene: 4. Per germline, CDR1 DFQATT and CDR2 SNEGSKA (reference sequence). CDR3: CSASAGGLNTEAFF. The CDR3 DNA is TGCAGTGCTAGTGCAGGGGGGCTGAACACTGAAGCTTTCTTT.

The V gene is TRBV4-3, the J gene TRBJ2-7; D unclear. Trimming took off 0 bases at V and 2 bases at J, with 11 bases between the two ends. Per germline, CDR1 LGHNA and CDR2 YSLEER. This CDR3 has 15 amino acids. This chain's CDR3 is CASSQDLVGAYEQYF. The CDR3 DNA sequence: TGCGCCAGCAGCCAAGATTTAGTCGGAGCCTACGAGCAGTACTTC.

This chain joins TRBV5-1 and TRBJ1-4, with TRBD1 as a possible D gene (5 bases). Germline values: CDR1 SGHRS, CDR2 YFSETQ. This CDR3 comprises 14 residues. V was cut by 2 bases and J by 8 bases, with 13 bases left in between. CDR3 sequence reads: CASSLTGGREKLFF. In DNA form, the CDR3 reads TGCGCCAGCAGCTTAACGGGGGGGAGAGAAAAACTGTTTTTT.

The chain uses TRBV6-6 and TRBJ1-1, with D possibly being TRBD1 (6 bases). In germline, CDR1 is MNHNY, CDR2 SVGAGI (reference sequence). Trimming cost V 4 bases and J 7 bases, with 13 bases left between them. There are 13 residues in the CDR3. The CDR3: CASSFPGVGEAFF. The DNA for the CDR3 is TGTGCCAGCAGTTTTCCAGGGGTGGGTGAAGCTTTCTTT.

The CDR3 DNA sequence: TGTGCCAGTAGTAGGGAAGCGGGACTTGAGCAGTTCTTC. Encoded protein: CASSREAGLEQFF. This chain uses TRBV19 with TRBJ2-1, with 7 bases matching TRBD2. The trim removed 4 bases at V and 9 bases at J, leaving 6 bases unmatched. CDR1 and CDR2 (germline): LNHDA, SQIVND (reference sequence). This CDR3 has 13 residues.

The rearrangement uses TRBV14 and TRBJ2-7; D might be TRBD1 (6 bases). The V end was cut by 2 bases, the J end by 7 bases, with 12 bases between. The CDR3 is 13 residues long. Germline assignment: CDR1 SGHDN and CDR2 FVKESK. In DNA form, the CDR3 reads TGTGCCAGCAGCCAAACAGGGAATTGGGAGCAGTACTTC. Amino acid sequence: CASSQTGNWEQYF.

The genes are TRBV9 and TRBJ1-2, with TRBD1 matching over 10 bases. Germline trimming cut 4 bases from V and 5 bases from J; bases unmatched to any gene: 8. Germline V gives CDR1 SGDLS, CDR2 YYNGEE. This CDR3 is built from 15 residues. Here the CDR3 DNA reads TGTGCCAGCAGCCCCGGGACAGGGGTGTGGTATGGCTACACCTTC. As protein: CASSPGTGVWYGYTF.

CDR3 nucleotide sequence: TGTGCCAGCAGCCAAGAAGGGACAGGGATGTTTGAAGCTTTCTTT. Translated, it gives CASSQEGTGMFEAFF. The rearrangement joins TRBV3-1 (or the pseudogene TRBV3-2) to TRBJ1-1; TRBD1 agrees at 9 bases. This CDR3 comprises 15 residues. Unmatched junction bases numbered 6, after V lost 0 bases and J lost 7 bases. Germline V gene sequence: CDR1 LGHDT, CDR2 YNNKEL (reference sequence).

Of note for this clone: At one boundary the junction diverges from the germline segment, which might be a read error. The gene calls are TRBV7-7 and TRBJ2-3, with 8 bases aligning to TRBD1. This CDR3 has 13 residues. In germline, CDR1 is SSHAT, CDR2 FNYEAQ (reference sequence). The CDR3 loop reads CASSLDTGGTQYF. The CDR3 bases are TGTGCTAGCAGCTTAGATACAGGGGGAACGCAGTATTTT. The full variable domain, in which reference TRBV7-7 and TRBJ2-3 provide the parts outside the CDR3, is GAGVSQSPRYKVTKRGQDVTLRCDPISSHATLYWYQQALGQGPEFLTYFNYEAQPDKSGLPSDRFSAERPEGSISTLTIQRTEQRDSAMYRCASSLDTGGTQYFGPGTRLTVL.

CDR3 in amino acids: CASSIASPSGIGSGANVLTF. The CDR3 nucleotides read TGTGCCAGTAGTATCGCCTCCCCTAGCGGGATCGGGTCTGGGGCCAACGTCCTGACTTTC. This chain uses TRBV19 with TRBJ2-6, with 9 positions matching TRBD2. The CDR3 extends over 20 amino acids. The V and J ends lost 3 bases and 1 base, in that order; junction bases with no gene match: 13. Germline CDR1 reads LNHDA; CDR2 reads SQIVND (reference sequence).

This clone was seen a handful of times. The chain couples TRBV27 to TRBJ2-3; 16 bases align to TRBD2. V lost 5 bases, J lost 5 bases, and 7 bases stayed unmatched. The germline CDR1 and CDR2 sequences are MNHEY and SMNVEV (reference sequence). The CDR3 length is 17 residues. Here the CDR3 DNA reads TGTGCCAGCAGTCCGGGACTAGCGGGGGGGCCTGGAGATACGCAGTATTTT. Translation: CASSPGLAGGPGDTQYF.

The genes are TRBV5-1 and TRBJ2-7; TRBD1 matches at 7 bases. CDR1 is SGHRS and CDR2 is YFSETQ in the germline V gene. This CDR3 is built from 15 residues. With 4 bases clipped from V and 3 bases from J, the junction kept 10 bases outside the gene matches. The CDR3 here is CASSPRQGPNYEQYF. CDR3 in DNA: TGCGCCAGCAGCCCGCGACAGGGACCCAACTACGAGCAGTACTTC.

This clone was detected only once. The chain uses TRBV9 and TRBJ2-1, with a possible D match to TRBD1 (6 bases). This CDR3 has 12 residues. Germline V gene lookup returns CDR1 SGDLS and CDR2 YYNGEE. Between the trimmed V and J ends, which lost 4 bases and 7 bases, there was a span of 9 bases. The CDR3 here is CASSFDRNEQFF. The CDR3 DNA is TGTGCCAGCAGCTTCGACAGGAATGAGCAGTTCTTC.

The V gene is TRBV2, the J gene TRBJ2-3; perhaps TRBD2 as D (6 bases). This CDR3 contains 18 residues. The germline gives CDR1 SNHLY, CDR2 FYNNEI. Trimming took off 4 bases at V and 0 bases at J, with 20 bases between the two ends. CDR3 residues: CASSVTPGTRISTDTQYF. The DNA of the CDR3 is TGTGCCAGCAGTGTAACGCCAGGGACTCGGATTAGCACAGATACGCAGTATTTT.

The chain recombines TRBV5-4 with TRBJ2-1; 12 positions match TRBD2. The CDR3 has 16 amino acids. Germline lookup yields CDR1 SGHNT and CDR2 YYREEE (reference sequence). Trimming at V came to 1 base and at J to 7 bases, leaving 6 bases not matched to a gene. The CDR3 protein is CASSLSSLAGGNEQFF. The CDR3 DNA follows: TGTGCCAGCAGCTTGTCCTCGCTAGCGGGAGGGAATGAGCAGTTCTTC.

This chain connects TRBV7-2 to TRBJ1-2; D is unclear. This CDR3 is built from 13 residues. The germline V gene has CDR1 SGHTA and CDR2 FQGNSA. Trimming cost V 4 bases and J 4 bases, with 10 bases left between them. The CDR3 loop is CASSSSGTYGYTF. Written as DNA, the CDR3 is TGTGCCAGCAGCTCTAGCGGAACCTATGGCTACACCTTC.